These T cell receptor beta chains were read from a single sample in a study of shared clonotypes between healthy human individuals. Clones were sequenced by immunoSEQ multiplex PCR, and TCRdb holds only the in-frame ones, with some missing. The repertoire holds some 2,500,000 clones, with more than 85% as singletons. Specimen: naive CD4+ T cells from PBMCs. Every receptor here comes from a man between 18 and 35 years old in good health. Some clones in this sample may be carry-over from other donors' samples. Each CDR3 is given with its conserved first and last residue.

J | V | CDR3
TRBJ1-1 | TRBV5-1 | CASSEPTGVEAFF
TRBJ2-2 | TRBV28 | CASSKLRGGTGELFF
TRBJ2-2 | TRBV5-1 | CASSLMVAGELFF
TRBJ2-3 | TRBV7-6 | CASSLGPGGGTDTQYF
TRBJ2-7 | TRBV5-5 | CASSHGLAGGPEVEEQYF
TRBJ2-5 | TRBV2 | CASSEEQETQYF
TRBJ1-2 | TRBV28 | CASSPWEVPPYGYTF
TRBJ2-1 | TRBV11-2 | CASSSRGLAGFNEQFF
TRBJ2-7 | TRBV23-1 | CASSQFISGGHEQYF
TRBJ2-1 | TRBV29-1 | CSVFTGQGSIVTFF
TRBJ2-7 | TRBV18 | CASSMDRSYEQYF
TRBJ2-7 | TRBV7-3 | CASSPSSSYEQYF
TRBJ2-7 | TRBV5-8 | CASSTSKVGGGEQYF
TRBJ2-3 | TRBV2 | CASSEQGADTQYF
TRBJ2-1 | TRBV15 | CATSRDRVRTAEQFF
TRBJ2-2 | TRBV6-5 | CASSVRGMRPGELFF
TRBJ2-3 | TRBV4-2 | CASSPKSRESRTDTQYF
TRBJ2-1 | TRBV5-1 | CASTYLAGSDNEQFF
TRBJ2-3 | TRBV7-2 | CASSFGTPPDTQYF
TRBJ2-2 | TRBV7-2 | CASSLGVSGRASGELFF
TRBJ2-2 | TRBV9 | CASSVSRNTGELFF
TRBJ2-3 | TRBV11-2 | CASSLEQNTDTQYF
TRBJ2-7 | TRBV28 | CAIRGQGFLGSYEQYF
TRBJ2-3 | TRBV19 | CASTDSSGRVTDTQYF
TRBJ2-1 | TRBV7-3 | CASSLLGREQFF
TRBJ2-1 | TRBV5-1 | CASSLEASGRLAQFF
TRBJ1-6 | TRBV28 | CATDSGGSPLHF
TRBJ2-7 | TRBV25-1 | CASSESGVSQQYF
TRBJ2-7 | TRBV27 | CASRRFAKLDGTYEQYF
TRBJ2-1 | TRBV4-1 | CASSPSSGVSSYNEQFF
TRBJ2-1 | TRBV18 | CASSPAGGSNEQFF
TRBJ1-3 | TRBV11-2 | CASRNIGSGNTIYF
TRBJ2-5 | TRBV18 | CASSPTGGGLETQYF
TRBJ1-4 | TRBV27 | CASSSQGAATNEKLFF
TRBJ2-7 | TRBV13 | CASSSPLGDEQYF
TRBJ2-2 | TRBV4-2 | CASSLPPTNTGELFF
TRBJ2-7 | TRBV13 | CTSSLGGLASNHEQYF
TRBJ1-2 | TRBV7-6 | CASSYRTGAYGYTF
TRBJ1-4 | TRBV7-3 | CASSLDRDGEKLFF
TRBJ2-1 | TRBV21-1 | CASSPKRWRNEQFF
TRBJ1-5 | TRBV28 | CASSTPGANHQPQHF
TRBJ2-2 | TRBV6-5 | CASSDRGRELFF
TRBJ1-4 | TRBV28 | CASSSDRINEKLFF
TRBJ2-3 | TRBV5-4 | CASSFGQGQDTQYF
TRBJ1-5 | TRBV2 | CASSVDRGDQPQHF
TRBJ2-2 | TRBV19 | CASSRTGSTGELFF
TRBJ1-2 | TRBV28 | CASNDRGGAPLVSGYTF
TRBJ1-2 | TRBV30 | CAWSVSGTGYTF
TRBJ1-2 | TRBV29-1 | CSVGTRRNYGYTF
TRBJ2-1 | TRBV29-1 | CSVEAAGGTYNEQFF
TRBJ2-7 | TRBV18 | CASSPGQPEHYEQYF
TRBJ1-4 | TRBV28 | CASSTGTLKLFF
TRBJ2-1 | TRBV28 | CASSFGTSGRSNYNEQFF
TRBJ1-1 | TRBV30 | CALLSRTAFF
TRBJ2-7 | TRBV10-2 | CASSDWDRSTYEQYF
TRBJ1-1 | TRBV6-6 | CASSYSGGNTEAFF
TRBJ2-3 | TRBV18 | CASSPPSGREDTQYF
TRBJ1-1 | TRBV7-2 | CASSGDRGVEAFF
TRBJ2-7 | TRBV7-2 | CASSLAGRGSYEQYF